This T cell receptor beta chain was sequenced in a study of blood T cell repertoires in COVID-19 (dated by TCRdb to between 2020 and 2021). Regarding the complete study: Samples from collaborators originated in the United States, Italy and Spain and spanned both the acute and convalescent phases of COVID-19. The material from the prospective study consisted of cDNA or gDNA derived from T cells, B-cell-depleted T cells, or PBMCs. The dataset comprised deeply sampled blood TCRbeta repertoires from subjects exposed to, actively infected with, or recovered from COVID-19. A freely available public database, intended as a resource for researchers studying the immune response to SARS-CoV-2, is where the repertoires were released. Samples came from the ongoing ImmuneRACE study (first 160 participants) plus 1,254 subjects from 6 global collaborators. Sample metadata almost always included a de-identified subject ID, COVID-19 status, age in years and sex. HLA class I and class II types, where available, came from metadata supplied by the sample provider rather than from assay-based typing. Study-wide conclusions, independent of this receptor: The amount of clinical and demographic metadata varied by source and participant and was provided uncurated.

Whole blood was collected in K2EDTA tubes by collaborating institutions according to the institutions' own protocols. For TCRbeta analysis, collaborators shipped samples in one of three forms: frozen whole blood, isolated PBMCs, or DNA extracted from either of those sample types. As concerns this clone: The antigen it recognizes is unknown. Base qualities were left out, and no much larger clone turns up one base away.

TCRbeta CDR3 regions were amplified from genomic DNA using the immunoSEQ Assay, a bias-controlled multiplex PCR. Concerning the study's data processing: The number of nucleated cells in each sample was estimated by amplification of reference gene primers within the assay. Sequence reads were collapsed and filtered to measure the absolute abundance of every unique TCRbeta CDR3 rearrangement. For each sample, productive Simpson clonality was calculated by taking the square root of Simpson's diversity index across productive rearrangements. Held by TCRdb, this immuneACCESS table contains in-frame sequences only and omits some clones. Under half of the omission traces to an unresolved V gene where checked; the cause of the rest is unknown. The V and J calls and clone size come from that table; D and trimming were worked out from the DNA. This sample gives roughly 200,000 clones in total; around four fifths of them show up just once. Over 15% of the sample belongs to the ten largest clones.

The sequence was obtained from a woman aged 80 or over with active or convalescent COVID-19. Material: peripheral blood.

The DNA sequence is given as TGTGCCAGCAGCCGACAGGGGGGGTTCGATGAGCAGTTCTTC. This gives the protein CASSRQGGFDEQFF. Recombination joined TRBV7-7 with TRBJ2-1; the junction holds 9 bases that match TRBD1. The CDR3 numbers 14 residues from cysteine through phenylalanine. Only the CDR3 DNA stays, 42 bases, in frame from base 1. From a lookup of the germline V gene (reference sequence), CDR1 and CDR2 are SSHAT and FNYEAQ. The germline V and J ends show losses of 5 bases and 8 bases respectively, and no gene match explains 7 bases of the junction. The full variable domain, with segments outside the CDR3 supplied by the reference TRBV7-7 and TRBJ2-1 proteins, appears as GAGVSQSPRYKVTKRGQDVTLRCDPISSHATLYWYQQALGQGPEFLTYFNYEAQPDKSGLPSDRFSAERPEGSISTLTIQRTEQRDSAMYRCASSRQGGFDEQFFGPGTRLTVL.